This TCR beta chain was obtained from a study of blood T cell repertoires in COVID-19. In the study overall: Acute and convalescent COVID-19 samples came from the United States, Italy and Spain. PBMCs, B-cell-depleted T cells, or T cells provided the cDNA or gDNA that made up the material.

Original analysis: Nucleated cell number was recorded as an estimate derived from reference gene primer amplification. Using immunoSEQ multiplex PCR, the repertoire was profiled, and TCRdb retains in-frame clones only, with some absent. V and J calls and clone size come straight from that table; D and trimming were deduced from the DNA. The sample has about 440,000 clones, 75% to 90% seen once; the top ten hold approximately 4.5%. V gave up 3 bases and J gave up 7 bases, with 13 bases separating them. The CDR3 spans 14 residues. Germline lookup yields CDR1 SNHLY and CDR2 FYNNEI. The source material was peripheral blood. The chain has TRBV2 and TRBJ1-5; the D is unclear. This TCR derives from a woman aged 30 to 39 with acute or convalescent COVID-19. CDR3 sequence reads: CASSDVQKSQPQHF. DNA for the CDR3: TGTGCCAGCAGTGACGTTCAGAAGTCACAGCCCCAGCATTTT.